The 27 T cell receptor beta chains below all came from one sample that was sequenced in a study of OX40 agonist ivuxolimab in advanced cancers. The assay was immunoSEQ multiplex PCR, and TCRdb's table has in-frame clones only and misses some. The sample holds roughly 80,000 clones, 75% to 90% seen once. The source material was CD4+ or CD8+ T cells sorted from blood, sampled in a trial of the OX40 agonist ivuxolimab. The receptors originated from an adult with an advanced solid tumor such as melanoma, head and neck, liver or kidney cancer.

The chain joins TRBV19 to TRBJ2-7; the D gene is possibly TRBD2 (5 bases). CDR3 size: 13 residues. The V and J ends lost 9 bases and 3 bases respectively, with 15 bases between them. Looked up from germline, CDR1 is LNHDA and CDR2 is SQIVND (reference sequence). CDR3 nucleotides: TGTGCCAGCCAACGGGCGGGCCACTACGAGCAGTACTTC. It translates to CASQRAGHYEQYF.

The chain joins TRBV6-6 to TRBJ1-1; 8 nucleotides line up with TRBD1. J was trimmed by 0 bases and V by 4 bases; bases with no gene match: 4. The germline CDR1 and CDR2 sequences are MNHNY and SVGAGI (reference sequence). The CDR3 consists of 15 residues. CDR3: CASSFQTGVNTEAFF. The DNA of the CDR3 is TGTGCCAGCAGTTTCCAGACAGGGGTGAACACTGAAGCTTTCTTT.

This clone has a handful of counts. The chain links TRBV6-6 to TRBJ2-1; unclear D gene. The V and J ends lost 4 bases and 10 bases respectively, with 8 bases between them. This CDR3 region has 11 residues. The germline CDR1 and CDR2 sequences are MNHNY and SVGAGI (reference sequence). The CDR3 region is CASSSNREQFF. DNA for the CDR3: TGTGCCAGCAGTTCCAATAGGGAGCAGTTCTTC.

This chain links TRBV7-2 with TRBJ1-2; the match to TRBD1 covers 7 bases. The CDR3 has 13 residues. After removal of 5 bases from V and 5 bases from J, the junction contained 5 bases not matched to a gene. Germline assignment: CDR1 SGHTA and CDR2 FQGNSA. DNA for the CDR3: TGTGCCAGCAGCCCCGACAGGGTATATGGCTACACCTTC. Residues: CASSPDRVYGYTF.

The chain joins TRBV11-2 to TRBJ2-4, with 8 bases aligning to TRBD2. This CDR3 is 14 amino acids long. Germline lookup yields CDR1 SGHAT and CDR2 FQNNGV. J gave up 7 bases and V 5 bases, and 7 bases lay outside the gene matches. Here the CDR3 reads CASSEGRGGNIQYF. The CDR3 DNA reads as TGTGCCAGCAGCGAGGGGCGCGGGGGGAACATTCAGTACTTC.

The CDR3 sequence is CASSPEGGTEAFF. The CDR3 DNA is TGTGCCAGCAGCCCAGAAGGGGGCACTGAAGCTTTCTTT. The rearrangement uses TRBV6-4 and TRBJ1-1, with D tentatively TRBD1 (6 bases). Per the germline V gene, CDR1 is MRHNA and CDR2 is SNTAGT. This CDR3 is built from 13 residues. The V and J ends lost 6 bases and 4 bases respectively, with 12 bases between them.

The chain combines TRBV11-2 with TRBJ1-1, with D unresolved. The germline CDR1 and CDR2 sequences are SGHAT and FQNNGV. Between the trimmed V and J ends, which lost 6 bases and 1 base, there was a span of 15 bases. The CDR3 is made up of 15 amino acids. In nucleotides, the CDR3 is TGTGCCAGCAGGATGAATAGTCGGGGGAACACTGAAGCTTTCTTT. Translating it yields CASRMNSRGNTEAFF.

The chain has TRBV28 and TRBJ1-4; no clear D gene. CDR3 size: 16 residues. Trimming left V 7 bases short and J 8 bases short, with 23 bases between. In germline, CDR1 is MDHEN, CDR2 SYDVKM. The CDR3 spells CASTSVFGVLTEKLFF. The CDR3 DNA follows: TGTGCCAGCACCTCTGTTTTTGGGGTTTTGACAGAAAAACTGTTTTTT.

The chain has TRBV19 and TRBJ2-5; 10 positions match TRBD1. After removal of 7 bases from V and 7 bases from J, the junction contained 15 bases not matched to a gene. There are 16 residues in the CDR3. The germline gives CDR1 LNHDA, CDR2 SQIVND (reference sequence). As DNA, the CDR3 is TGTGCCAGTACCACCGGGACAGGGGCCCCCCGATCGACCCAGTACTTC. This codes for CASTTGTGAPRSTQYF.

The chain recombines TRBV4-2 with TRBJ2-1; D might be TRBD1 or TRBD2, each matching 5 bases. The CDR3 has 16 amino acids. Germline assignment: CDR1 LGHNA and CDR2 YNFKEQ. V was trimmed by 1 base and J by 2 bases, leaving 12 bases between them. The CDR3 sequence is CASSQVGVKPYNEQFF. Written as DNA, the CDR3 is TGTGCCAGCAGCCAAGTGGGGGTAAAGCCCTACAATGAGCAGTTCTTC.

This clone has just a few counts. The chain carries TRBV7-6 and TRBJ2-7, with a possible D match to TRBD1 (6 bases). The germline CDR1 and CDR2 sequences are SGHVS and FNYEAQ. Trimming pared 3 bases from V and 4 bases from J, leaving 13 bases between. The CDR3 consists of 14 residues. The DNA of the CDR3 is TGTGCCAGCAGCTTCAGTCGGGACATGTACGAGCAGTACTTC. Translated, it gives CASSFSRDMYEQYF.

V and J are TRBV6-5 and TRBJ2-7; possible D gene TRBD1, 5 bases. CDR1 and CDR2 (germline): MNHEY, SVGAGI. Trimming cost V 8 bases and J 3 bases, with 8 bases left between them. The CDR3 has 11 amino acids. The CDR3 reads CASLDSYEQYF. The CDR3, as DNA: TGTGCCAGCCTTGACAGCTACGAGCAGTACTTC.

This chain connects TRBV5-1 to TRBJ1-1, with TRBD1 identical over 7 bases. The length of the CDR3 is 14 residues. V was pared by 4 bases and J by 6 bases, with 9 bases of the junction left unmatched. Germline V gives CDR1 SGHRS, CDR2 YFSETQ. CDR3 nucleotides: TGCGCCAGCAGCCCTCAGGGGGTGAATTCTGAAGCTTTCTTT. As protein: CASSPQGVNSEAFF.

This sequence joins TRBV28 and TRBJ2-7, with 7 nucleotides matching TRBD1. Germline CDR1 is MDHEN and CDR2 is SYDVKM. The CDR3 spans 14 residues. J lost 2 bases, V lost 2 bases, and 3 bases had no gene match. CDR3 residues: CASSLVGQTYEQYF. In DNA form, the CDR3 reads TGTGCCAGCAGTTTAGTGGGACAGACCTACGAGCAGTACTTC.

Only a few counts were recorded for this clone. V and J are TRBV28 and TRBJ1-5, with 10 bases lining up with TRBD1. Germline V gene sequence: CDR1 MDHEN, CDR2 SYDVKM. The trim removed 8 bases at V and 4 bases at J, leaving 11 bases unmatched. CDR3 length equals 16 residues. CDR3 DNA: TGTGCCAGCCCCCCGACAGGGGGCGCGGGAAATCAGCCCCAGCATTTT. It translates to CASPPTGGAGNQPQHF.

This clone is a singleton in its sample. V usage is TRBV27 and J usage is TRBJ1-2; D uncertain. Germline V gene sequence: CDR1 MNHEY, CDR2 SMNVEV (reference sequence). The CDR3 extends over 14 amino acids. The V end was cut by 4 bases, the J end by 3 bases, with 12 bases between. CDR3 nucleotide sequence: TGTGCCAGCAGTTCCGCGGTCGAATACTATGGCTACACCTTC. This gives the protein CASSSAVEYYGYTF.

This clone showed up just once. V usage is TRBV6-5 and J usage is TRBJ2-7, with 7 bases aligning to TRBD1. V lost 8 bases and J lost 2; bases outside the gene matches: 12. CDR1 is MNHEY and CDR2 is SVGAGI in the germline V gene. The CDR3 is made up of 15 amino acids. The CDR3 bases are TGTGCCAGCGCGTCCTTGAAGACAGGGACCTACGAGCAGTACTTC. The encoded protein is CASASLKTGTYEQYF.

The chain joins TRBV7-9 to TRBJ1-4; 9 bases are a match to TRBD1. CDR3 length: 13 residues. The germline V gene encodes CDR1 SEHNR and CDR2 FQNEAQ (reference sequence). Trimming took 5 bases from V and 8 from J; bases not matched to a gene: 3. The CDR3 DNA is TGTGCCAGCAGCAGAGGACAGGGGGAAAAACTGTTTTTT. Encoded protein: CASSRGQGEKLFF.

The rearrangement links TRBV28 to TRBJ1-1; the match to TRBD1 covers 7 bases. This CDR3 comprises 13 residues. Germline CDR1 MDHEN, CDR2 SYDVKM. The J segment lost 8 bases and the V segment lost 5 bases, leaving 8 bases of the junction unmatched. The CDR3 loop is CASSPSPGQEAFF. In DNA form, the CDR3 reads TGTGCCAGCAGTCCCTCTCCGGGACAGGAAGCTTTCTTT. Filled out from reference TRBV28 and TRBJ1-1, the complete variable domain reads DVKVTQSSRYLVKRTGEKVFLECVQDMDHENMFWYRQDPGLGLRLIYFSYDVKMKEKGDIPEGYSVSREKKERFSLILESASTNQTSMYLCASSPSPGQEAFFGQGTRLTVV.

This chain uses TRBV19 with TRBJ1-6; TRBD1 matches at 7 bases. The CDR3 has 15 amino acids. After removal of 1 base from V and 9 bases from J, the junction contained 6 bases not matched to a gene. CDR1 and CDR2 (germline): LNHDA, SQIVND (reference sequence). Written as DNA, the CDR3 is TGTGCCAGTAGTATAGTTGAGGGGGCGTCTTCACCCCTCCACTTT. It codes for CASSIVEGASSPLHF.

The V gene is TRBV6-1, the J gene TRBJ2-7; D is undetermined. CDR1 MNHNS and CDR2 SASEGT come from the germline V gene. The CDR3 loop spans 17 amino acids. Trimming removed 0 bases from V and 7 bases from J, with 22 bases in between. The DNA for the CDR3 is TGTGCCAGCAGTGAAGCGCCAGTGTCCTGGGCCTTTGCGGAGCAGTACTTC. Translating it yields CASSEAPVSWAFAEQYF.

The J gene is TRBJ1-5, the V gene TRBV28; D is undetermined. There are 13 residues in the CDR3. Germline loops: CDR1 MDHEN, CDR2 SYDVKM. Trimming pared 7 bases from V and 6 bases from J, leaving 13 bases between. Here the CDR3 DNA reads TGTGCCAGCACCCGCCCGTATACTCAGCCCCAGCATTTT. The encoded protein is CASTRPYTQPQHF.

A few counts support this clone. Here the CDR3 DNA reads TGTGCCAGTCGGGTAGAACCAGTTAACACTGAAGCTTTCTTT. Encoded protein: CASRVEPVNTEAFF. V and J are TRBV19 and TRBJ1-1; D unresolved. V was pared by 8 bases and J by 2 bases, with 15 bases between. Germline loops: CDR1 LNHDA, CDR2 SQIVND (reference sequence). The CDR3 spans 14 residues. Together with reference TRBV19 and TRBJ1-1, the CDR3 gives the full variable domain: DGGITQSPKYLFRKEGQNVTLSCEQNLNHDAMYWYRQDPGQGLRLIYYSQIVNDFQKGDIAEGYSVSREKKESFPLTVTSAQKNPTAFYLCASRVEPVNTEAFFGQGTRLTVV.

V gene TRBV15 combines with J gene TRBJ1-4, with D unclear. The CDR3 spans 13 residues. The V gene lost 0 bases and the J gene lost 5 bases, with 4 bases spanning the gap. Germline CDR1 LNHNV, CDR2 YYDKDF (reference sequence). In DNA form, the CDR3 reads TGTGCCACCAGCAGAGACCAGAATGAAAAACTGTTTTTT. Its translation is CATSRDQNEKLFF.

A few counts support this clone. This CDR3 is also generated by other DNA sequences in the sample. The chain combines TRBV6-5 with TRBJ1-2; 10 bases fit TRBD1. The germline V gene has CDR1 MNHEY and CDR2 SVGAGI. CDR3 length equals 16 residues. J gave up 4 bases and V 0 bases, and 5 bases lay outside the gene matches. In DNA form, the CDR3 reads TGTGCCAGCAGTTACTCTCGGACAGGGGGTTCCTATGGCTACACCTTC. Its translation is CASSYSRTGGSYGYTF.

The V gene is TRBV7-2, the J gene TRBJ2-1, with 14 positions matching TRBD2. V was pared by 5 bases and J by 8 bases, with 11 bases of the junction left unmatched. Germline CDR1 is SGHTA and CDR2 is FQGNSA. This CDR3 contains 17 residues. The CDR3, as DNA: TGTGCCAGCAGCATATTAGGACTAGCGGGGGGACAGGATGAGCAGTTCTTC. This translates into CASSILGLAGGQDEQFF.

This rearrangement joins TRBV6-5 to TRBJ1-6; TRBD1 is a possible D gene (5 bases). V lost 2 bases and J 6 bases, leaving 11 bases between the germline ends. The CDR3 extends over 15 amino acids. The germline CDR1 and CDR2 sequences are MNHEY and SVGAGI. The CDR3 spells CASSYDGASNSPLHF. In DNA, the CDR3 is TGTGCCAGCAGTTACGACGGGGCTAGTAATTCACCCCTCCACTTT.